This T cell receptor beta chain was identified during a study of monozygotic twins with inflammatory bowel disease. Study-level results: For IBD patients, clonotypes shared with others were fewer than for healthy twins, especially with disease activity.

Two nested PCRs, of approximately 16 and 9 cycles, processed TCRalpha and TCRbeta cDNA. No DNA is given; TCRdb re-called the 5' RACE reads and lists each CDR3 protein once. This repertoire includes 160,000 or so distinct CDR3 sequences. A note on this clonotype: The target antigen is unknown.

The TCR was taken from a human donor with ulcerative colitis or Crohn's disease, or a healthy co-twin of an affected twin (not recorded which). The sequenced sample consisted of blood.

The CDR3 spells CAISESGTASGANVLTF. This chain links TRBV10-3 with TRBJ2-6; the D call of TRBD2 rests on TCRdb alone, since no DNA is present to check it. CDR1 is ENHRY, CDR2 SYGVKD, per germline. CDR3 length: 17 residues.